This T cell receptor (beta chain) was identified in a study of CD8+ T cells in alopecia areata. Findings and limits, study-wide: With one nonresponder, baseline CD8+ expansion's link to response remains uncertain. There were also resident alphabeta T cells of normal skin sequenced in scalp samples.

Turning to this clone: Its antigen is not known.

Indicated treatment: oral pan-JAK inhibitor, 5-10 mg twice daily. Peripheral blood and lesional scalp punch biopsies were taken from alopecia areata patients. Sorted out of PBMCs were CD4+ T cells and CD8+ T cells. Extracted from the samples, RNA was reverse transcribed into cDNA to serve as the sequencing template. Some clones are missing from TCRdb's copy, which holds only in-frame ones; the method was immunoSEQ multiplex PCR. The sample carries about 250,000 clones, 60% recorded once. The CDR3 runs to 13 residues. The V end lost 6 bases, the J end lost 8 bases, and 16 bases lay between the germline ends. Germline CDR1 is MNHEY and CDR2 is SMNVEV (reference sequence).

This rearrangement joins TRBV27 to TRBJ1-2; D is ambiguous. This TCR came from a human donor with alopecia areata. Specimen: CD4+ T cells sorted from blood, collected at week 52, from a patient treated with tofacitinib. The CDR3 is CASRGSQPSGYTF. The CDR3 DNA reads as TGTGCCAGCAGGGGATCACAGCCCTCGGGCTACACCTTC.